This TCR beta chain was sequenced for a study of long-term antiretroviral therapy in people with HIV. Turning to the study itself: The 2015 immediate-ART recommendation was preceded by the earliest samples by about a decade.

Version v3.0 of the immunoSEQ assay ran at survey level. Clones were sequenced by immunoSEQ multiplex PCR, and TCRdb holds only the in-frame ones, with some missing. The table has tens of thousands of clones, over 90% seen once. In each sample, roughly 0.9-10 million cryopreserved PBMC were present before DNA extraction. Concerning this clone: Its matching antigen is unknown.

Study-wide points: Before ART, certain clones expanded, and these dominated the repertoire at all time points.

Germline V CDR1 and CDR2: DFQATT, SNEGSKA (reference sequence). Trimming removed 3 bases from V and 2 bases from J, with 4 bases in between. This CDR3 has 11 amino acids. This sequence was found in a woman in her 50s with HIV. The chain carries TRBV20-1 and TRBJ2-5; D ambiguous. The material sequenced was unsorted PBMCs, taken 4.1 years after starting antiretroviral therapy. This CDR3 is CSASPQETQYF. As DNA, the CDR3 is TGCAGTGCTAGCCCTCAAGAGACCCAGTACTTC.